Included here is one T cell receptor (beta chain) sequence, with context. This receptor's antigen is unknown. Base qualities were left out, and no much larger clone turns up one base away. Library generation was performed with the immunoSEQ multiplex PCR assay. Each sample had 85,000 to 100,000 TCR templates assayed by the deep sequencing platform. Genomic DNA extracted from sorted T cells was used for TCRbeta CDR3 sequencing. The paper's processing steps were these. The R programming language was used for clonal analysis of TCRbeta CDR3 data. Alloreactive CD4+ and CD8+ clones were defined by comparing unstimulated samples with post-reaction CFSE-low samples. Regulatory or non-regulatory origin was assigned to alloreactive CD4+ clones by matching of sequences to sorted unstimulated Treg and non-Treg repertoires. TCRdb's version of the immuneACCESS table is confined to in-frame rearrangements and falls short of the full clone set. An unresolved V gene accounts for under half of the shortfall where checked; the remainder is of unknown origin. Clone size and V and J calls were adopted from that table, with D and trimming inferred from the DNA. The sample includes about 120,000 clones, with about 93% observed a single time. The top ten constitute around 0.15% of the sample.

Looking up the germline V gene (reference sequence) yields CDR1 MNHEY and CDR2 SMNVEV. The trim is 1 base for V and 0 bases for J, with a gap of 9 bases between the germline ends. The CDR3, from cysteine to phenylalanine, totals 15 residues. Of the read, only the CDR3 DNA is kept; its 45 bases are in frame from base 1. TCRbeta CDR3 sequencing was performed on sorted unstimulated T cells and on proliferating T cells recovered from mixed lymphocyte reactions. Fresh whole blood from some ten HLA-typed healthy donors was used as the source from which PBMCs were isolated. Unstimulated CD4+ non-regulatory T cells were FACS-sorted to map the origin of alloreactive clones. The sample is drawn from a study of siplizumab effects on memory and regulatory T cells (dated by TCRdb to between 2019 and 2020). About the investigation overall: The study looked at the effect of siplizumab, an anti-CD2 antibody, on alloreactive T-cell subsets in allogeneic mixed lymphocyte reactions made from human PBMCs. The investigation overall reported the following: About 80-96% of proliferating CD4+ or CD8+ clones could not be given a naive or memory phenotype. Unstimulated naive T cells appeared to be more diverse than memory T cells, and naive cells seemed to make a substantial contribution to the alloresponse. Siplizumab significantly reduced the cumulative frequency of alloreactive sequences traceable to unstimulated CD4+ memory T cells. Whether proliferating Tregs from siplizumab cultures actually had suppressive function was not functionally confirmed. Of the alloreactive CD4+ clones that could be mapped, the Treg-derived share averaged approximately 67% with siplizumab compared with under 35% in control reactions. Sequences below about 10^-5 frequency were poorly captured, so only a minor fraction of alloreactive clones could be mapped to unstimulated subsets.

The material sequenced was non-Treg CD4+ T cells sorted from blood. What the cell subset or site label conveys for this sample: FACS-sorted unstimulated CD4+ non-regulatory T cells. The V gene is TRBV27 and the J gene is TRBJ1-1, and possibly TRBD1, on 5 matching bases. The receptor was derived from a human donor in good health. In nucleotide form, the sequence is TGTGCCAGCAGTTTATACCGGACACTGAACACTGAAGCTTTCTTT. Its coded protein is CASSLYRTLNTEAFF.